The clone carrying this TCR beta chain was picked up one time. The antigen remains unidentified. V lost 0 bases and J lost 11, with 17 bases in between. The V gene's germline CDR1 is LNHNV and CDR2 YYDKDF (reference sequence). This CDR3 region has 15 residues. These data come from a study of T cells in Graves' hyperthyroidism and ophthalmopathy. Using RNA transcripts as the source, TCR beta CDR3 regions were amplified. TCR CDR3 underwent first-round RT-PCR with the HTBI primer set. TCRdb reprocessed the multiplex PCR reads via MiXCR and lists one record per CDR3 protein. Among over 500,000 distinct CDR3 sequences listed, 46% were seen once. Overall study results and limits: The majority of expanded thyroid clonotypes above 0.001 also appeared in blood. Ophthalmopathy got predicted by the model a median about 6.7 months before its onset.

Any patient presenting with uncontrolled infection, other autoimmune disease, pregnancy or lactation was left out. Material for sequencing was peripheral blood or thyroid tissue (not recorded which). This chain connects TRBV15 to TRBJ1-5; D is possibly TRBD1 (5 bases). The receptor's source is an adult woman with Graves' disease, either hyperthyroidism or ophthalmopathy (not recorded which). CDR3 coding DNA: TGTGCCACCAGCAGAGATGGGGCCTACGGGGAGACCCAGCATTTT. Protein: CATSRDGAYGETQHF.